Each of the 11 T cell receptor beta chains below was sequenced from the same sample in a study of T cells in Graves' hyperthyroidism and ophthalmopathy. The investigators amplified TCR beta CDR3 regions from RNA transcripts. The TCR CDR3 was amplified in a first-round RT-PCR using the HTBI primer set. TCRdb reprocessed the multiplex PCR reads via MiXCR and lists one record per CDR3 protein. Found here are around 250,000 distinct CDR3 sequences, more than 14% of them singletons; the top ten hold 13%. The sample was blood. The receptors derive from a woman in her 40s with Graves' hyperthyroidism that later progressed to Graves' ophthalmopathy.

This clonotype was seen ten or more times. This chain links TRBV5-1 with TRBJ2-5; TRBD2 aligns across 9 bases. Looked up from germline, CDR1 is SGHRS and CDR2 is YFSETQ. The V gene end was trimmed by 5 bases and the J gene end by 2 bases; junction bases not matched to a gene: 4. The CDR3 consists of 14 residues. The CDR3 loop is CASRRGGVQETQYF. The DNA of the CDR3 is TGCGCCAGCAGGCGCGGGGGGGTTCAAGAGACCCAGTACTTC.

Ten or more counts support this clonotype. This chain uses TRBV4-1 with TRBJ2-7; no definite D call. CDR3 length: 13 amino acids. Trimming left V 1 base short and J 4 bases short, with 8 bases between. In germline, CDR1 is MGHRA, CDR2 YSYEKL. The CDR3 sequence: CASSQGIQYEQYF. CDR3 in DNA: TGCGCCAGCAGCCAAGGAATCCAGTACGAGCAGTACTTC.

The rearrangement links TRBV9 to TRBJ2-7; D is unclear. V lost 0 bases to trimming and J lost 2 bases, with 12 bases between them. The CDR3 runs to 15 residues. Germline V gene lookup returns CDR1 SGDLS and CDR2 YYNGEE. CDR3 region: CASSVDLSEAYEQYF. CDR3 nucleotides: TGTGCCAGCAGCGTAGATCTCAGTGAGGCCTACGAGCAGTACTTC.

This clonotype was seen ten or more times. The J gene is TRBJ2-3, the V gene TRBV5-1; perhaps TRBD2 as D (6 bases). Germline V gene lookup returns CDR1 SGHRS and CDR2 YFSETQ. V was shortened by 3 bases and J by 2 bases, with 7 bases between the two germline ends. The CDR3 consists of 13 residues. In nucleotides, the CDR3 is TGCGCCAGCAGCTGGGACTCCACAGATACGCAGTATTTT. It codes for CASSWDSTDTQYF.

This clonotype has at least ten counts. The chain links TRBV3-1 to TRBJ1-3, with D possibly TRBD1 on 5 matching bases. V was cut by 0 bases and J by 1 base, with 7 bases left in between. The CDR3 runs 15 residues. CDR1 and CDR2 (germline): LGHDT, YNNKEL (reference sequence). The CDR3 nucleotides read TGTGCCAGCAGCCAAGACAGACAGTCTGGAAACACCATATATTTT. As protein: CASSQDRQSGNTIYF.

At least ten counts were recorded for this clonotype. The J gene is TRBJ1-6, the V gene TRBV13, with TRBD1 matching 8 bases. The ends lost 4 bases at V and 7 bases at J; junction bases unmatched: 6. The CDR3 runs to 15 residues. The germline CDR1 and CDR2 sequences are PRHDT and FYEKMQ (reference sequence). The CDR3 is CASSSLDRANSPLHF. The CDR3 bases are TGTGCCAGCAGCTCCTTGGACAGGGCAAATTCACCCCTCCACTTT.

This clonotype was found a few times. This sequence joins TRBV6-4 and TRBJ2-3; TRBD1 might be the D (5 bases). Germline lookup yields CDR1 MRHNA and CDR2 SNTAGT. The CDR3 contains 15 residues. Deletions cut 4 bases from V and 4 bases from J, with 15 bases between. In DNA form, the CDR3 reads TGTGCCAGCAGTGGACAGCTATCGACCCCAGATACGCAGTATTTT. Protein product: CASSGQLSTPDTQYF.

The CDR3 sequence is CASSGTYSGSWSDTQYF. The DNA of the CDR3 is TGTGCCAGCAGCGGGACTTATAGCGGGAGTTGGTCAGATACGCAGTATTTT. The V and J genes are TRBV9 and TRBJ2-3, with TRBD2 matching over 9 bases. V trimming: 3 bases; J trimming: 4 bases; junction bases outside the gene matches: 12. The CDR3 sequence is 17 residues long. The germline V gene encodes CDR1 SGDLS and CDR2 YYNGEE.

V gene TRBV14 combines with J gene TRBJ1-2; D is uncertain. The CDR3 is made up of 15 amino acids. The ends were cut back, 4 bases at V and 7 bases at J, with 19 bases in the middle. In germline, CDR1 is SGHDN, CDR2 FVKESK. In nucleotides, the CDR3 is TGTGCCAGCAGCCTTTCCGGCCTCCCATCGGGTGGCTACACCTTC. It codes for CASSLSGLPSGGYTF.

This clonotype was counted many times. The chain combines TRBV16 with TRBJ1-6; maybe TRBD1 (5 bases). The germline V gene encodes CDR1 KGHSY and CDR2 FQNENV. V lost 5 bases to trimming and J lost 6 bases, with 11 bases between them. CDR3 size: 14 residues. This CDR3 reads CASSIRGGNSPLHF. The DNA of the CDR3 is TGTGCCAGCAGCATTAGGGGTGGTAATTCACCCCTCCACTTT.

This clonotype was seen ten or more times. The chain uses TRBV2 and TRBJ1-1; D remains ambiguous. This CDR3 region has 15 residues. The germline gives CDR1 SNHLY, CDR2 FYNNEI. V lost 6 bases to trimming and J lost 4 bases, with 18 bases between them. As DNA, the CDR3 is TGTGCCAGCAGAACTCCCCAGAAAAGCGGCACTGAAGCTTTCTTT. Translation gives CASRTPQKSGTEAFF.